This TCR beta chain was profiled in a study of Graves' ophthalmopathy and Graves' hyperthyroidism. RNA transcripts were the source from which TCR beta CDR3 regions were amplified. Scientists carried out first-round RT-PCR using HTBI primers and then a second-round multiplex PCR. TCRdb reprocessed the multiplex PCR reads with MiXCR, giving one entry per CDR3 protein. The sample lists around 660,000 distinct CDR3 sequences, roughly 41% seen once, with roughly 3.5% in the top ten. CDR1 is DFQATT, CDR2 SNEGSKA, per germline (reference sequence). V dropped 3 bases and J dropped 4; count of bases not matched to a gene: 4. The CDR3 contains 14 residues.

V is TRBV20-1 and J is TRBJ1-5, with 9 positions matching TRBD1. Sequencing was done on a sample of peripheral blood. This receptor was identified in an adult man with Graves' ophthalmopathy. CDR3 DNA: TGCAGTGCTAGTTGGGGGACAGGGAATCAGCCCCAGCATTTT. Its protein product is CSASWGTGNQPQHF.